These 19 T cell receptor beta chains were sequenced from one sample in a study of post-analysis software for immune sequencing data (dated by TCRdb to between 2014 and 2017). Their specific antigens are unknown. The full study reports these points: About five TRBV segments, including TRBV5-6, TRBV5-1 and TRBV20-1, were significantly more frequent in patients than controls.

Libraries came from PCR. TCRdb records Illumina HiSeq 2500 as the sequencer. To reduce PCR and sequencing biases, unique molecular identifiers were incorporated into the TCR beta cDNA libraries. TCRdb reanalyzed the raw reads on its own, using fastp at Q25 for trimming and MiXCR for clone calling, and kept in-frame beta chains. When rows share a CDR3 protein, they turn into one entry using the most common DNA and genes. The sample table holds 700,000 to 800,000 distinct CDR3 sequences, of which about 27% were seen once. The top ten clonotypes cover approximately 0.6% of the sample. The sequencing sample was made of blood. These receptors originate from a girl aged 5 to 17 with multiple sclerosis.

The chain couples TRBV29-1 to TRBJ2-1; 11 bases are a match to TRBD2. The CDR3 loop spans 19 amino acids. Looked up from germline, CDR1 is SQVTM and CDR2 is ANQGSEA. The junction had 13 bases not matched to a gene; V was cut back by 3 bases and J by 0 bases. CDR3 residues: CSVEAGLADPKSSYNEQFF. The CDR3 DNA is TGCAGCGTTGAGGCGGGACTAGCGGACCCTAAAAGCTCCTACAATGAGCAGTTCTTC.

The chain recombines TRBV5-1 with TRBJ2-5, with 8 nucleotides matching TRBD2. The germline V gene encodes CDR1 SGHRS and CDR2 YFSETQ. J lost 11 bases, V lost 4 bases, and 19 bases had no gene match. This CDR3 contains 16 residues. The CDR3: CASSPPPGGNTKGQYF. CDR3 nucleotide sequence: TGCGCCAGCAGCCCGCCGCCGGGAGGGAATACAAAGGGGCAGTACTTC.

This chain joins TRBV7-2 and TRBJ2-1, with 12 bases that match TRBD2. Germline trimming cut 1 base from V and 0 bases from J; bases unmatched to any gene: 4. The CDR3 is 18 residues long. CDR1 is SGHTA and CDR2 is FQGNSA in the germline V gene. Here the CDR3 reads CASSLVVTSGSSYNEQFF. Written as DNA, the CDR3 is TGTGCCAGCAGCTTAGTGGTGACTAGCGGGAGCTCCTACAATGAGCAGTTCTTC.

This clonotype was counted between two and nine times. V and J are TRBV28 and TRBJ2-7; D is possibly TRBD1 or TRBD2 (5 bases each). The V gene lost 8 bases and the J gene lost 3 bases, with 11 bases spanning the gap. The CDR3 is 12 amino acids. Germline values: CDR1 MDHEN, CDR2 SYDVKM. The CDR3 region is CASVGPSYEQYF. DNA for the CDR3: TGTGCCAGCGTGGGACCTAGCTACGAGCAGTACTTC. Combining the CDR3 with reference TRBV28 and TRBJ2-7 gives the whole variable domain DVKVTQSSRYLVKRTGEKVFLECVQDMDHENMFWYRQDPGLGLRLIYFSYDVKMKEKGDIPEGYSVSREKKERFSLILESASTNQTSMYLCASVGPSYEQYFGPGTRLTVT.

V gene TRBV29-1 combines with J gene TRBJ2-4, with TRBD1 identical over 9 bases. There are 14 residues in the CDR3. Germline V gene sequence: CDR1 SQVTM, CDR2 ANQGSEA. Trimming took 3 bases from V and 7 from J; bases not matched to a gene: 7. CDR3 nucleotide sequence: TGCAGCGTTGAGGGAGGGACAGGGTGGAACATTCAGTACTTC. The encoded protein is CSVEGGTGWNIQYF.

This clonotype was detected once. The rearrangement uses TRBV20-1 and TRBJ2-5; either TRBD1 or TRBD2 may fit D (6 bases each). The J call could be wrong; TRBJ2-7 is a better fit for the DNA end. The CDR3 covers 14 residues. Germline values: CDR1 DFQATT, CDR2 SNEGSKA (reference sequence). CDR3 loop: CSAKRAGELNEQYF. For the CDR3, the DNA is TGCAGTGCCAAGCGGGCAGGGGAGCTAAACGAGCAGTACTTC.

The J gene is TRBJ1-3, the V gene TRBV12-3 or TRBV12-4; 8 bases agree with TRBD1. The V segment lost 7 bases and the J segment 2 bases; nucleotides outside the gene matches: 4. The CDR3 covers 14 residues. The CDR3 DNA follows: TGTGCCAGCAATTTCAGGGGGCCTGGAAACACCATATATTTT. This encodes CASNFRGPGNTIYF.

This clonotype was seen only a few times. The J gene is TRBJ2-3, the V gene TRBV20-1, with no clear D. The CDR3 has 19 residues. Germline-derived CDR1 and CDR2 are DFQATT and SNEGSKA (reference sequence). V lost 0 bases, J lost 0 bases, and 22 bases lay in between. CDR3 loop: CSARDLGRNSAASTDTQYF. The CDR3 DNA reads TGCAGTGCTAGAGATCTTGGAAGGAATAGTGCCGCTAGCACAGATACGCAGTATTTT.

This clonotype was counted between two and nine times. CDR3 in amino acids: CASSEFGGGAGTQYF. CDR3 bases: TGTGCCAGCAGTGAATTCGGCGGGGGGGCTGGTACGCAGTATTTT. This sequence joins TRBV6-1 and TRBJ2-3; 9 bases match TRBD2. CDR1 is MNHNS and CDR2 is SASEGT in the germline V gene. The CDR3 length is 15 residues. With V trimmed by 2 bases and J by 8 bases, 8 bases remained unmatched.

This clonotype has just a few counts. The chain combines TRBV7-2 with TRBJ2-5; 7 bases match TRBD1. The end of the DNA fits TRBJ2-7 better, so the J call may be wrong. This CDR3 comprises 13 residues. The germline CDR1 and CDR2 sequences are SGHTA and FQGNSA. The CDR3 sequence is CASSLRTGYEQYF. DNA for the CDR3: TGTGCCAGCAGCTTACGGACAGGCTACGAGCAGTACTTC.

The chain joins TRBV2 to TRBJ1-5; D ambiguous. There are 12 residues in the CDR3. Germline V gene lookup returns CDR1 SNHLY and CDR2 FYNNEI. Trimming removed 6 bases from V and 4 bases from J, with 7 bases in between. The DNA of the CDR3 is TGTGCCAGCAGGCAGGATAATCAGCCCCAGCATTTT. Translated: CASRQDNQPQHF.

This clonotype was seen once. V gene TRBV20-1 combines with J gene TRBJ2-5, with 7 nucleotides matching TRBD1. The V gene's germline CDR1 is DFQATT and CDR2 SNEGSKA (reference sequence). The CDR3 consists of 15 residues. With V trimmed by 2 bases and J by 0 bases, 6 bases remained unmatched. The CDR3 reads CSARPLDRDQETQYF. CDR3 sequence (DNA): TGCAGTGCTAGACCTCTAGACAGGGACCAAGAGACCCAGTACTTC.

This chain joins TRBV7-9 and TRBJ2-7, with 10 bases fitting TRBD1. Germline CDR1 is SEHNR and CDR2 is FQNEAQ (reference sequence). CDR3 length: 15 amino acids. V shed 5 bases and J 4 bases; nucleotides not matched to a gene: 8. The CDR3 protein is CASSPRDRGFYEQYF. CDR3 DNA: TGTGCCAGCAGCCCCCGGGACAGGGGTTTTTACGAGCAGTACTTC. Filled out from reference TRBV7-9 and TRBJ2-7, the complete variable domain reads DTGVSQNPRHKITKRGQNVTFRCDPISEHNRLYWYRQTLGQGPEFLTYFQNEAQLEKSRLLSDRFSAERPKGSFSTLEIQRTEQGDSAMYLCASSPRDRGFYEQYFGPGTRLTVT.

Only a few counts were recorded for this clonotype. CDR3 sequence (DNA): TGTGCCAGCAGCCAACAAGTTGGGACTAGCGGGAGGGGCGTCTCCTACAATGAGCAGTTCTTC. This gives the protein CASSQQVGTSGRGVSYNEQFF. This sequence joins TRBV3-1 and TRBJ2-1; 16 bases align to TRBD2. This CDR3 is built from 21 residues. V lost 2 bases to trimming and J lost 0 bases; unmatched junction nucleotides: 10. Germline CDR1 and CDR2: LGHDT and YNNKEL (reference sequence).

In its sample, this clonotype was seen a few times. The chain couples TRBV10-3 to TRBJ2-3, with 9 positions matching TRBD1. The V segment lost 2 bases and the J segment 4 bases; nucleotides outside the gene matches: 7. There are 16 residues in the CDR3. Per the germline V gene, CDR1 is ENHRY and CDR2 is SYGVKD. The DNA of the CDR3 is TGTGCCATCAGTGAGACTAACAGGGGGCCGGCAGATACGCAGTATTTT. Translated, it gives CAISETNRGPADTQYF.

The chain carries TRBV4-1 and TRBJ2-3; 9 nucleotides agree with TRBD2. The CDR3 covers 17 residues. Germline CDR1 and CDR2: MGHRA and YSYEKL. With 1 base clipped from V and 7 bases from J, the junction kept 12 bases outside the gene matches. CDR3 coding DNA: TGCGCCAGCAGCCAAGGGACTGGCGGGGGGGCCGGGCATACGCAGTATTTT. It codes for CASSQGTGGGAGHTQYF.

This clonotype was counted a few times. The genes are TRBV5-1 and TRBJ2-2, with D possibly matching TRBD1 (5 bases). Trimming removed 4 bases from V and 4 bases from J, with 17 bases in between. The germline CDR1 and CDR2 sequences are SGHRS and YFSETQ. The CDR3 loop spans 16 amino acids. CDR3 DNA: TGCGCCAGCAGCCCTGGGTTGGGGCGCGCCACCGGGGAGCTGTTTTTT. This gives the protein CASSPGLGRATGELFF.

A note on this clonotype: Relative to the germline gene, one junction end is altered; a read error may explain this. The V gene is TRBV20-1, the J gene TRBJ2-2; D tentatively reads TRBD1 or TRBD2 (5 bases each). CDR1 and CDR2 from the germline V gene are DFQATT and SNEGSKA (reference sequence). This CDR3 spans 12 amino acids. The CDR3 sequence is CRASRQTGELFF. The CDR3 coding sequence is TGCAGGGCTAGCAGACAGACCGGGGAGCTGTTTTTT.

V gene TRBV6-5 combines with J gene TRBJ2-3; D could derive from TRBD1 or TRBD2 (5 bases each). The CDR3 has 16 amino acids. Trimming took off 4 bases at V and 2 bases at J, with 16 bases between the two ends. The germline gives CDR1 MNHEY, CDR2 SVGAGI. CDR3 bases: TGTGCCAGCAGTTTCCGAGCCGGGGCCCACACAGATACGCAGTATTTT. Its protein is CASSFRAGAHTDTQYF.